This T cell receptor (beta chain) emerged from a study of vaccination effects on CD4 cells after COVID-19. Study-level points and caveats: Substantial clonal contraction characterized both infection- and vaccine-induced clones late after vaccination.

J gave up 4 bases and V 2 bases, and 15 bases lay outside the gene matches. Germline V lookup: CDR1 MNHEY, CDR2 SMNVEV (reference sequence). The CDR3 is 18 amino acids. Clones were sequenced by immunoSEQ multiplex PCR, and TCRdb holds only the in-frame ones, with some missing. This sample has around 53,000 clones, with under 80% found just once. This clone showed up just once. Its antigen is as yet unknown. Prior to sequencing, the ViraFEST assay stimulated PBMC with viral peptide pools, which expanded the antigen-specific CD4+ T cells. Isolation of CD4+ T cells took place after less than twelve days of culture. Sometime from March through December 2020, the person acquired a SARS-CoV-2 infection that PCR confirmed. Each culture well received roughly 1.8 million PBMC. These cells were then cultured in IMDM with about 10 IU/ml IL-2 and roughly 10 ug/ml peptides. In the negative control culture, an HIV-1 Nef peptide pool was present. On days 3 and 7, fresh IL-2 medium replaced half the medium.

The source was CD4+ T cells from PBMCs cultured with HIV peptides, collected before COVID-19 vaccination. Subset described: HIV-1 Nef peptide pool negative control/reference culture. The J gene is TRBJ1-1, the V gene TRBV27; 8 positions agree with TRBD1. This receptor was identified in a human donor who had a prior SARS-CoV-2 infection. CDR3 sequence (DNA): TGTGCCAGCAGTTTAGGGTCGACAGGGGTCGGCGAGAGCACTGAAGCTTTCTTT. It encodes CASSLGSTGVGESTEAFF.